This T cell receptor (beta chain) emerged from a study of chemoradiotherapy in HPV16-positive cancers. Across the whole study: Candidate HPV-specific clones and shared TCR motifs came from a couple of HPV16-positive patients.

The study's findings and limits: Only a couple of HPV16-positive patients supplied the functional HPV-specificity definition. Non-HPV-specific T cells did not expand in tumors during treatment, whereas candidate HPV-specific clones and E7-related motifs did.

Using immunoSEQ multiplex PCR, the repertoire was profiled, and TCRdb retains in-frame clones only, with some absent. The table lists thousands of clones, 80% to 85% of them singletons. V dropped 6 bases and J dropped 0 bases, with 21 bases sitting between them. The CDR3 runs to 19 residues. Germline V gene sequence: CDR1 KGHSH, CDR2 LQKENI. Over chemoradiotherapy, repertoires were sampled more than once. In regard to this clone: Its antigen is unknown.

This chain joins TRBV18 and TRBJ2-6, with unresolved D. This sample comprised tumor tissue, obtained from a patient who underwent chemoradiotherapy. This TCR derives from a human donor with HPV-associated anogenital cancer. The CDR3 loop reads CASSLLRDKPSSGANVLTF. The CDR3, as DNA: TGTGCCAGCTCGCTACTTCGCGACAAACCTAGCTCTGGGGCCAACGTCCTGACTTTC.